The subject of this entry is one T cell receptor beta chain. The data were obtained in a study of blood T cell repertoires in COVID-19. Study in general: COVID-19 samples collected from the United States, Italy and Spain covered acute and convalescent phases.

In the original analysis: Estimated nucleated cell counts came from reference gene primer amplification. Assay used: immunoSEQ multiplex PCR; TCRdb lists only in-frame clones, some missing. That table is the source of V, J and clone size, and D and trimming were worked out from the DNA. The table shows roughly 220,000 clones, with approximately 86% occurring only once. The CDR3 totals 14 residues. Germline CDR1 and CDR2: SEHNR and FQNEAQ (reference sequence). Deletions cut 1 base from V and 5 bases from J, with 11 bases between. This receptor was obtained from a man aged 60 to 75 with acute or convalescent COVID-19. The specimen sequenced was peripheral blood. The rearrangement uses TRBV7-9 and TRBJ2-5; the D gene is possibly TRBD2 (6 bases). The DNA for the CDR3 is TGTGCCAGCAGCTTAGGGGGAGGTGGGGAGACCCAGTACTTC. Amino acid sequence: CASSLGGGGETQYF.